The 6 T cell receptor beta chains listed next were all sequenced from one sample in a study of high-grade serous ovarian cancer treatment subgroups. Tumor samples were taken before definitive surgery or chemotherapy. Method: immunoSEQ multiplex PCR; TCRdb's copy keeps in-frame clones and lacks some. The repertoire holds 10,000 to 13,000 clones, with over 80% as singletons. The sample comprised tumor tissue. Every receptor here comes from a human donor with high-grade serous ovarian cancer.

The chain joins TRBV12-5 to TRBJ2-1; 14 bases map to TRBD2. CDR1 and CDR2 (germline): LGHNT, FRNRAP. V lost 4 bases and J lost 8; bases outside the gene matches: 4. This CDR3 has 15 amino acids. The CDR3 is CASGSGTSGGHEQFF. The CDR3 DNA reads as TGTGCTAGTGGTTCCGGGACTAGCGGGGGTCATGAGCAGTTCTTC.

The CDR3 region is CASSALAAEASEQYF. CDR3 DNA sequence: TGTGCCAGCAGCGCCTTAGCTGCAGAGGCTTCTGAGCAGTACTTC. The V gene is TRBV9, the J gene TRBJ2-7, with D unclear. V lost 3 bases to trimming and J lost 7 bases, with 20 bases between them. CDR3 length equals 15 residues. The V gene's germline CDR1 is SGDLS and CDR2 YYNGEE.

The CDR3 nucleotides read TGTGCCAGCAGCGTAGATCCCGATCCAAATGAGCAGTTCTTC. Its protein product is CASSVDPDPNEQFF. V gene TRBV9 combines with J gene TRBJ2-1; D not resolved. The germline V gene encodes CDR1 SGDLS and CDR2 YYNGEE. CDR3 length: 14 residues. V lost 0 bases to trimming and J lost 7 bases, with 11 bases between them.

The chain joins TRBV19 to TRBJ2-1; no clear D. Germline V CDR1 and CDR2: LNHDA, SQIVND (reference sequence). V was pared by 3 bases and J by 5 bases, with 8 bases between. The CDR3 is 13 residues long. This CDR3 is CASSISRNNEQFF. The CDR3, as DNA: TGTGCCAGTAGTATTTCCAGGAACAATGAGCAGTTCTTC.

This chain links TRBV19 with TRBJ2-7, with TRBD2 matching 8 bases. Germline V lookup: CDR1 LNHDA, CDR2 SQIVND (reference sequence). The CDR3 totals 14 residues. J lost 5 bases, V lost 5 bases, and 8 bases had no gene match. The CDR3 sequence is CASSPPGGPNEQYF. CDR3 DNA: TGTGCCAGTAGTCCCCCGGGAGGGCCCAACGAGCAGTACTTC.

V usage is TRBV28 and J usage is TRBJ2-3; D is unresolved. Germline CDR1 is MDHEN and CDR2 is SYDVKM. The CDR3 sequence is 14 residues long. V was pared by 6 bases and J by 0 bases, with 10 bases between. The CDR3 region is CASSPSGSTDTQYF. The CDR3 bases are TGTGCCAGCAGCCCGTCGGGCAGCACAGATACGCAGTATTTT.